This T cell receptor beta chain was observed in a study of PD-L1 blockade in urothelial cancer. Whole-study context: Patients started atezolizumab in the mid-2010s, 1,200 mg intravenously every 3 weeks. The number of prior chemotherapy regimens per patient was 0 to 3.

This clone occurred a few times. Its matching antigen is unknown. This CDR3 is 14 amino acids long. Germline CDR1 is SGHAT and CDR2 is FQDESV (reference sequence). The V and J ends lost 5 bases and 3 bases, in that order; junction bases with no gene match: 7. The diagnosis in patients was locally advanced or metastatic urothelial carcinoma. Study conclusions and caveats: Durable benefit was linked to greater 3-week expansion of tumor-associated blood clones.

Data came from immunoSEQ multiplex PCR; TCRdb stores just in-frame clones and leaves some out. The sample has 80,000 to 100,000 clones; roughly 82% are singletons. This TCR was recovered from a man between 70 and 80 years old with urothelial cancer. The starting material was PBMCs, obtained around atezolizumab (anti-PD-L1) treatment. V gene TRBV11-1 combines with J gene TRBJ2-7, with 7 bases aligning to TRBD2. CDR3 nucleotides: TGTGCCAGCAGCGTAGGGCCGGGAGGCTACGAGCAGTACTTC. It is translated as CASSVGPGGYEQYF. Based on the CDR3 plus reference TRBV11-1 and TRBJ2-7, the full variable domain is EAEVAQSPRYKITEKSQAVAFWCDPISGHATLYWYRQILGQGPELLVQFQDESVVDDSQLPKDRFSAERLKGVDSTLKIQPAELGDSAMYLCASSVGPGGYEQYFGPGTRLTVT.